These T cell receptor beta chains were read from a single sample in a study of PD-L1 blockade in urothelial cancer. Here immunoSEQ multiplex PCR was the method, and the copy in TCRdb shows in-frame clones only, minus some. The table includes 20,000 to 25,000 clones, around nine tenths detected once. This sample comprised PBMCs, obtained around atezolizumab (anti-PD-L1) treatment. These receptor sequences come from a man aged 45-65 years with urothelial cancer. Both conserved end residues are part of each CDR3. A D gene is named only where the DNA matches it firmly. Rows give clone size only sometimes, using once, few, many, or a class for an expanded clone.

V	size	D	J	DNA	CDR3
TRBV23-1	.	.	TRBJ2-5	TGCGCCAGCAGTCAGCCGGGAGGCCCGACAGGCCTCCAAGAGACCCAGTACTTC	CASSQPGGPTGLQETQYF
TRBV5-1	.	.	TRBJ1-1	TGCGCCAGCAGCTTACTACTCGCCGAGGGAACTGAAGCTTTCTTT	CASSLLLAEGTEAFF
TRBV4-1	once	TRBD1	TRBJ2-1	TGCGCCAGCAGCCAGCTGACAGGGGGCAATGAGCAGTTCTTC	CASSQLTGGNEQFF
TRBV29-1	.	.	TRBJ2-1	TGCAGCGTTGAAAAAGGGAGGTCCTTCTACAATGAGCAGTTCTTC	CSVEKGRSFYNEQFF
TRBV5-1	few	.	TRBJ1-2	TGCGCCAGCAGCTTGTTAGGAGGGGAAAGGTATGGCTACACCTTC	CASSLLGGERYGYTF
TRBV5-6	.	TRBD2	TRBJ2-3	TGTGCCAGCAGCACTCGGACTAGCGGGTATAGCACAGATACGCAGTATTTT	CASSTRTSGYSTDTQYF
TRBV19	.	.	TRBJ1-5	TGTGCCACCTCCCCGGGTCCGGGGGGCGTTCAGCCCCAGCATTTT	CATSPGPGGVQPQHF
TRBV19	.	TRBD1	TRBJ1-4	TGTGCCAGTAGTTACAGGGGTGGGGATGAAAAACTGTTTTTT	CASSYRGGDEKLFF
TRBV6-5	.	.	TRBJ2-7	TGTGCCAGCAGTTACCTGACAGCTCCCTACGAGCAGTACTTC	CASSYLTAPYEQYF
TRBV15	.	.	TRBJ1-2	TGTGCCACCAGCAGAGATTCAACAGCGGGTAACTATGGCTACACCTTC	CATSRDSTAGNYGYTF
TRBV28	.	.	TRBJ2-3	TGTGCCAGCAGCGGGAGTGCAGATACGCAGTATTTT	CASSGSADTQYF
TRBV9	.	TRBD2	TRBJ2-7	TGTGCCAGCAGCGTAGCTAGCGGGGGGGCAGGCGAGCAGTACTTC	CASSVASGGAGEQYF
TRBV27	.	TRBD1	TRBJ1-2	TGTGCCAGCAGTTTCTCGGGACAGGGACTGCAGGGCTACACCTTC	CASSFSGQGLQGYTF
TRBV5-1	.	.	TRBJ2-1	TGCGCCAGCAGCTTGGCTAGCGATGAGCAGTTCTTC	CASSLASDEQFF
TRBV6-1	.	.	TRBJ2-2	TGTGCCAGCAGTGAAATAGGTGGGAGTTACCAAACCGGGGAGCTGTTTTTT	CASSEIGGSYQTGELFF
TRBV6-5	.	.	TRBJ2-7	TGTGCCAGCAGTTACTCTTTGATCCTCACCCGGGAGCAGTACTTC	CASSYSLILTREQYF